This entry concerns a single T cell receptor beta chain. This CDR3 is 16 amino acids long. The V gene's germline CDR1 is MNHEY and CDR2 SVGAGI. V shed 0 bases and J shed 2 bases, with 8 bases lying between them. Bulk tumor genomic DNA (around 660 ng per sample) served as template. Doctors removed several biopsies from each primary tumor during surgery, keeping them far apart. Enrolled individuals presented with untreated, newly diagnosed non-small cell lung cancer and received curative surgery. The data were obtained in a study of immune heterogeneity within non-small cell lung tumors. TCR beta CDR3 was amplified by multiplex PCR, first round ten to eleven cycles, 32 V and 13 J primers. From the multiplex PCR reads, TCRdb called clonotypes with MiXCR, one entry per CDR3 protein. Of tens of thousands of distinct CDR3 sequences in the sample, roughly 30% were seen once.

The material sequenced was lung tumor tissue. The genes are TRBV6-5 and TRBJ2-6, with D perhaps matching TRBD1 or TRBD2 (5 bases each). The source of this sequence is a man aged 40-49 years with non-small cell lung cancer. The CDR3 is CASSYSMGAGANVLTF. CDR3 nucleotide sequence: TGTGCCAGCAGTTACTCGATGGGGGCTGGGGCCAACGTCCTGACTTTC.